A selection of T cell receptor beta chains follows, all from one sample in a study of Graves' ophthalmopathy and Graves' hyperthyroidism. MiXCR, applied by TCRdb to the multiplex PCR reads, yields one record per CDR3 protein. The sample has over a million distinct CDR3 sequences, around a third seen once. The sample taken for sequencing was peripheral blood or thyroid tissue (not recorded which). These receptor sequences come from an adult man with Graves' hyperthyroidism. The CDR3 runs from the conserved cysteine through the conserved F or W. The D gene is left open where the match is weak. The size entry is marked missing in some rows and otherwise reads once, few, many or a size class.

V gene: TRBV6-1
CDR3 length: 14
J gene: TRBJ1-5
D gene: TRBD1
clone size: -
CDR3 DNA: TGTGCCAGCAGAAGGACAGGGGGAAATCACCCCCAGCATTTT
CDR3 protein: CASRRTGGNHPQHF

V gene: TRBV29-1
CDR3 length: 12
J gene: TRBJ1-2
D gene: -
clone size: -
CDR3 DNA: TGCAGCGTTGAATATGAGGCGGGTGGCTACACCTTC
CDR3 protein: CSVEYEAGGYTF

V gene: TRBV24-1
CDR3 length: 13
J gene: TRBJ2-7
D gene: -
clone size: -
CDR3 DNA: TGTGCCACCAGTGGCAGAGAGGGTCAGCCCCAGTACTTC
CDR3 protein: CATSGREGQPQYF

V gene: TRBV9
CDR3 length: 14
J gene: TRBJ1-2
D gene: -
clone size: many
CDR3 DNA: TGTGCCAGTTCGAAGCAGGACCCTAACTATGGCTACACCTTC
CDR3 protein: CASSKQDPNYGYTF

V gene: TRBV29-1
CDR3 length: 11
J gene: TRBJ2-7
D gene: TRBD1
clone size: -
CDR3 DNA: TGCAGCGGGACAGGGGCGTACGAGCAGTACTTC
CDR3 protein: CSGTGAYEQYF

V gene: TRBV15
CDR3 length: 16
J gene: TRBJ2-6
D gene: -
clone size: once
CDR3 DNA: TGTGCCACCAGCAGCTTACTCGGCTCTGGGGCCAACGTCCTGACTTTC
CDR3 protein: CATSSLLGSGANVLTF

V gene: TRBV4-1
CDR3 length: 17
J gene: TRBJ2-7
D gene: -
clone size: -
CDR3 DNA: TGCGCCAGCAGCCAAGATTTTAGGGCAGGGAGATTCCACGAGCAGTACTTC
CDR3 protein: CASSQDFRAGRFHEQYF

V gene: TRBV14
CDR3 length: 15
J gene: TRBJ1-2
D gene: -
clone size: many
CDR3 DNA: TGTGCCAGCAGCCAAGACTCCGGAGCCTCAATGGGCTACACCTTC
CDR3 protein: CASSQDSGASMGYTF

V gene: TRBV20-1
CDR3 length: 11
J gene: TRBJ2-7
D gene: -
clone size: many
CDR3 DNA: TGCAGTGCCCTTAAGTCCTACGAGCAGTACTTC
CDR3 protein: CSALKSYEQYF

V gene: TRBV7-9
CDR3 length: 14
J gene: TRBJ1-5
D gene: -
clone size: -
CDR3 DNA: TGTGCCAGCAGCAAACGACAGGAGGGTTCACCCCAGCATTTT
CDR3 protein: CASSKRQEGSPQHF

V gene: TRBV7-9
CDR3 length: 19
J gene: TRBJ2-7
D gene: TRBD2
clone size: -
CDR3 DNA: TGTGCCAGCAGCTTATACCCGCAGAAGTGGACTAGCGACTCCTACGAGCAGTACTTC
CDR3 protein: CASSLYPQKWTSDSYEQYF

V gene: TRBV5-6
CDR3 length: 14
J gene: TRBJ1-5
D gene: TRBD1
clone size: few
CDR3 DNA: TGTGCCAGCAGCTTGGGACAGGGGAAGCAGCCCCAGCATTTT
CDR3 protein: CASSLGQGKQPQHF

V gene: TRBV7-9
CDR3 length: 14
J gene: TRBJ1-2
D gene: -
clone size: many
CDR3 DNA: TGTGCCAGCAGCAACACAGGGTTGGACTATGGCTACACCTTC
CDR3 protein: CASSNTGLDYGYTF

V gene: TRBV4-3
CDR3 length: 16
J gene: TRBJ2-2
D gene: -
clone size: -
CDR3 DNA: TGCGCCAGCAGCTCCGGACATGGGATGAACACCGGGGAGCTGTTTTTT
CDR3 protein: CASSSGHGMNTGELFF

V gene: TRBV28
CDR3 length: 15
J gene: TRBJ1-2
D gene: TRBD1
clone size: -
CDR3 DNA: TGTGCCAGCAGGCAATGGGGACAGGGGGAGTATGGCTACACCTTC
CDR3 protein: CASRQWGQGEYGYTF

V gene: TRBV25-1
CDR3 length: 15
J gene: TRBJ1-1
D gene: -
clone size: -
CDR3 DNA: TGTGCCAGCAGTGAATTGGAGGGGCTAGGGACTGAAGCTTTCTTT
CDR3 protein: CASSELEGLGTEAFF

V gene: TRBV10-3
CDR3 length: 14
J gene: TRBJ2-5
D gene: TRBD1
clone size: -
CDR3 DNA: TGTGCTACAAATCACAACAGGGGACAAGAGACCCAGTACTTC
CDR3 protein: CATNHNRGQETQYF

V gene: TRBV9
CDR3 length: 16
J gene: TRBJ1-3
D gene: -
clone size: once
CDR3 DNA: TGTGCCAGCAGCCAAGTGGGTTTGCGTCCGGGAAACACCATATATTTT
CDR3 protein: CASSQVGLRPGNTIYF

V gene: TRBV13
CDR3 length: 15
J gene: TRBJ2-7
D gene: TRBD1
clone size: many
CDR3 DNA: TGTGCCAGCAGCTCCCGGGACAGTATCTCCTACGAGCAGTACTTC
CDR3 protein: CASSSRDSISYEQYF

V gene: TRBV7-9
CDR3 length: 12
J gene: TRBJ2-7
D gene: -
clone size: -
CDR3 DNA: TGTGCCAGCAGTCGAACAGGGTTTCAGCAGTACTTC
CDR3 protein: CASSRTGFQQYF

V gene: TRBV30
CDR3 length: 14
J gene: TRBJ2-5
D gene: TRBD2
clone size: -
CDR3 DNA: TGTGCCTGGAGTGACGGGAGGGCCTCCGAGACCCAGTACTTC
CDR3 protein: CAWSDGRASETQYF

V gene: TRBV12-3/TRBV12-4
CDR3 length: 15
J gene: TRBJ1-6
D gene: TRBD1
clone size: many
CDR3 DNA: TGTGCCAGCAAGGGACAGGGGACCTATAATTCACCCCTCCACTTT
CDR3 protein: CASKGQGTYNSPLHF

V gene: TRBV20-1
CDR3 length: 16
J gene: TRBJ1-5
D gene: -
clone size: -
CDR3 DNA: TGCAGTGCTAGGGGGTTGCCCGGGACTCAATCAGCTCCCCAGCATTTT
CDR3 protein: CSARGLPGTQSAPQHF

V gene: TRBV2
CDR3 length: 14
J gene: TRBJ1-6
D gene: -
clone size: many
CDR3 DNA: TGTGCCAGCAGTGATACGGGTTATAATTCACCCCTCCACTTT
CDR3 protein: CASSDTGYNSPLHF

V gene: TRBV12-3/TRBV12-4
CDR3 length: 13
J gene: TRBJ1-1
D gene: -
clone size: -
CDR3 DNA: TGTGCCAGCAGAGAACGGGGAAAGGTCGAAGCTTTCTTT
CDR3 protein: CASRERGKVEAFF

V gene: TRBV15
CDR3 length: 15
J gene: TRBJ1-2
D gene: -
clone size: many
CDR3 DNA: TGTGCCACCAGCAATACCGAGGACAGTATCCATGGCTACACCTTC
CDR3 protein: CATSNTEDSIHGYTF

V gene: TRBV7-2
CDR3 length: 14
J gene: TRBJ2-5
D gene: TRBD2
clone size: few
CDR3 DNA: TGCGCCAGCTCCCCACGGGGGGGCCGCGAGACCCAGTACTTC
CDR3 protein: CASSPRGGRETQYF

V gene: TRBV7-8
CDR3 length: 14
J gene: TRBJ1-4
D gene: TRBD1
clone size: -
CDR3 DNA: TGTGCCAGCAGCGCACAGGGGACCGACGGAAAACTGTTTTTT
CDR3 protein: CASSAQGTDGKLFF